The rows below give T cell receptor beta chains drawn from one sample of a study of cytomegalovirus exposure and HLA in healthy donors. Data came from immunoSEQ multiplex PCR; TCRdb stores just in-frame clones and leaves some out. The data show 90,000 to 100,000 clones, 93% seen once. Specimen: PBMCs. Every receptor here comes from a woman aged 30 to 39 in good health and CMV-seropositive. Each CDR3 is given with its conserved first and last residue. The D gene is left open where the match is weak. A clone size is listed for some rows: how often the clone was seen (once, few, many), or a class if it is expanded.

TGTGCCAGCAGCCAGGGGCGATACGAGCAGTACTTC	CASSQGRYEQYF	TRBJ2-7	TRBV14	NA	NA
TGTGCCAGCAGTGACCGGCCGGGACTAGCGGGAGCCCGCTTCGAGGGGTACTTC	CASSDRPGLAGARFEGYF	TRBJ2-7	TRBV6-4	NA	TRBD2
TGTGCCAGTAGTAAGTTTAGCGCTTATAGCAATCAGCCCCAGCATTTT	CASSKFSAYSNQPQHF	TRBJ1-5	TRBV19	NA	NA
TGTGCCTCTGACAGAAACGCGAACACCGGGGAGCTGTTTTTT	CASDRNANTGELFF	TRBJ2-2	TRBV30	NA	NA
TGTGCCAGCAGTTCAACCGCGGCCGGCCGCCAGTTCTTC	CASSSTAAGRQFF	TRBJ2-1	TRBV27	few	NA
TGTGCCAGCAGGACCTCAGGGGGCCAGGCCCAGTACTTC	CASRTSGGQAQYF	TRBJ2-5	TRBV6-5	once	TRBD1
TGTGCCAGTAGTATCGGGCTAGCGGGACGCCAAGAGACCCAGTACTTC	CASSIGLAGRQETQYF	TRBJ2-5	TRBV19	NA	TRBD2
TGCGCCAGCAGCAAAGGACTAGCGGGAATGTCGAACACCGGGGAGCTGTTTTTT	CASSKGLAGMSNTGELFF	TRBJ2-2	TRBV5-1	NA	TRBD2
TGCAGCGTTGTTGTTAGTTCGGCCGGGGAGCTGTTTTTT	CSVVVSSAGELFF	TRBJ2-2	TRBV29-1	NA	NA
TGTGCCAGCAGCTTACAGGGGGGGCTTTCCTACGAGCAGTACTTC	CASSLQGGLSYEQYF	TRBJ2-7	TRBV5-5	NA	NA
TGTGCCAGCAGATCTAGAAACCTGGGGAACACCGGGGAGCTGTTTTTT	CASRSRNLGNTGELFF	TRBJ2-2	TRBV7-2	NA	NA
TGTGCCAGCAGCTTAGAGATTAGCGGGAGGGTCTACGAGCAGTACTTC	CASSLEISGRVYEQYF	TRBJ2-7	TRBV11-2	NA	TRBD2
TGCGCCAGCAGCCTGCGGGAGACCCAGTACTTC	CASSLRETQYF	TRBJ2-5	TRBV5-1	NA	NA
TGTGCCAGCAGCTTACAGGGAGGGTTGTACGAGCAGTACTTC	CASSLQGGLYEQYF	TRBJ2-7	TRBV7-8	NA	TRBD2
TGTGCATCCACCCTTCTAGCGGGAGGTTTTGACGGGGAGCTGTTTTTT	CASTLLAGGFDGELFF	TRBJ2-2	TRBV28	NA	TRBD2
TGTGCCAGCAGCCCCAGATCGGGGAGGGACACTGAAGCTTTCTTT	CASSPRSGRDTEAFF	TRBJ1-1	TRBV9	NA	NA
TGTGCCAGCAGTTTTCGAGGTCTCTCCTATGGCTACACCTTC	CASSFRGLSYGYTF	TRBJ1-2	TRBV28	NA	NA
TGTGCCAGCAGTCTTGGAGGGGCGAGAAACACTGAAGCTTTCTTT	CASSLGGARNTEAFF	TRBJ1-1	TRBV28	NA	NA
TGTGCCAGCAGCCGCCGACTACGGGGGACCACTGAAGCTTTCTTT	CASSRRLRGTTEAFF	TRBJ1-1	TRBV28	NA	NA
TGTGCCTGGAGTCGACTAACTACAAACACCGGGGAGCTGTTTTTT	CAWSRLTTNTGELFF	TRBJ2-2	TRBV30	once	NA
TGTGCCAGTCAACAGGGTCATCCCGGGGAGCTGTTTTTT	CASQQGHPGELFF	TRBJ2-2	TRBV19	NA	NA
TGTGCCAGCAGCTTGGCCGGGACAGGTGAAGCTTTCTTT	CASSLAGTGEAFF	TRBJ1-1	TRBV5-5	NA	TRBD1
TGTGCCAGCAGTGAATCCCAGGGTGGGTACAATGAGCAGTTCTTC	CASSESQGGYNEQFF	TRBJ2-1	TRBV6-1	NA	NA
TGTGCCAGCAGCCCTAGGCTCAGGGGGCCCACTGAAGCTTTCTTT	CASSPRLRGPTEAFF	TRBJ1-1	TRBV5-6	NA	TRBD1
TGTGCCAGCAGCCAAGAACAGGGGGGGTACACTGAAGCTTTCTTT	CASSQEQGGYTEAFF	TRBJ1-1	TRBV4-2	NA	TRBD1
TGCGCCAGCAGCCAACTAGCGGGAGTTATCAATGAGCAGTTCTTC	CASSQLAGVINEQFF	TRBJ2-1	TRBV4-1	NA	TRBD2
TGTGCCAGCAGGGAATACAGGGTTGGTGAAGAGACCCAGTACTTC	CASREYRVGEETQYF	TRBJ2-5	TRBV2	NA	NA
TGTGCCAGCAGCCAATCTTATAAGCGGGACAGGGTTTCGTACGCTGAAGCTTTCTTT	CASSQSYKRDRVSYAEAFF	TRBJ1-1	TRBV4-2	NA	TRBD1
TGCAGCGTTGTTCTAGCGGACAGTCGGGAGCAGTTCTTC	CSVVLADSREQFF	TRBJ2-1	TRBV29-1	NA	NA
TGTGCCAGCAGAGAAACGACAGGGGTAGATGGCTACACCTTC	CASRETTGVDGYTF	TRBJ1-2	TRBV6-4	NA	TRBD1
TGTGCCAGCAGCAGGTCGGGAGGGGGAGAGACCCAGTACTTC	CASSRSGGGETQYF	TRBJ2-5	TRBV7-9	NA	TRBD2
TGTGCCAGCAGCTTAGTTGGCAGTTACTACGAGCAGTACTTC	CASSLVGSYYEQYF	TRBJ2-7	TRBV7-9	NA	NA
TGTGCCAGCAGTTTAATAGGGGCTGGGTTGAACACTGAAGCTTTCTTT	CASSLIGAGLNTEAFF	TRBJ1-1	TRBV28	NA	NA
TGTGCCAGCAGCATACAGGGGGCGAACACTGAAGCTTTCTTT	CASSIQGANTEAFF	TRBJ1-1	TRBV5-4	NA	TRBD1
TGTGCCAGCAGCTTATCTCCCGGGGATACGCAGTATTTT	CASSLSPGDTQYF	TRBJ2-3	TRBV11-3	NA	NA
TGTGCCAGCAGTGAAGGGTGGGGACAGAGGCAGCCCCAGCATTTT	CASSEGWGQRQPQHF	TRBJ1-5	TRBV2	NA	TRBD1
TGTGCCAGCAGTTTATACCCCCCTGACAGGGTATTGGCTCAGCCCCAGCATTTT	CASSLYPPDRVLAQPQHF	TRBJ1-5	TRBV27	NA	TRBD1
TGTGCCAGCAAGATAGCGGGAGGGCCGAGGGAGCAGTACTTC	CASKIAGGPREQYF	TRBJ2-7	TRBV27	NA	TRBD2
TGCGCCAGCAGCTTCAGGGGAGGGGAGACCCAGTACTTC	CASSFRGGETQYF	TRBJ2-5	TRBV5-1	once	NA
TGCGCCAGCAGCCCCCCCCCGGGACAGGGACAGGAGACCCAGTACTTC	CASSPPPGQGQETQYF	TRBJ2-5	TRBV4-1	NA	TRBD1
TGTGCCAGCAGCCTGGTAGCGGGGGTCGGTCAAGAGACCCAGTACTTC	CASSLVAGVGQETQYF	TRBJ2-5	TRBV5-6	NA	TRBD2
TGCGCCAGCAGCTCGAGCGGGACAGATACGCAGTATTTT	CASSSSGTDTQYF	TRBJ2-3	TRBV5-1	NA	NA
TGCGCCAGCAGCCAAGACCTTAGGAACAGGGTAGCCAAAAACATTCAGTACTTC	CASSQDLRNRVAKNIQYF	TRBJ2-4	TRBV4-3	NA	NA
TGTGCCAGCAGCTCGACAGGGTTCACTGAAGCTTTCTTT	CASSSTGFTEAFF	TRBJ1-1	TRBV9	NA	TRBD1
TGTGCCAGTAGTATTTGGCTAGCGGGATTTCCTGCTAACGAGCAGTACTTC	CASSIWLAGFPANEQYF	TRBJ2-7	TRBV19	NA	TRBD2
TGTGCCAGCTCGGCCGGGGGGCGGAGGACCCAGTACTTC	CASSAGGRRTQYF	TRBJ2-5	TRBV18	NA	NA
TGTGCCAGCAGTTCCCGCCCGGGGGGGGGCTACACCTTC	CASSSRPGGGYTF	TRBJ1-2	TRBV28	NA	NA
TGTGCCAGCAGCAAGATGAGGAACACTGAAGCTTTCTTT	CASSKMRNTEAFF	TRBJ1-1	TRBV28	once	NA
TGTGCCAGTGCCTTGGGGAGAAGCGGGGGAGGGGAGCTGTTTTTT	CASALGRSGGGELFF	TRBJ2-2	TRBV10-3	once	TRBD2
TGCGCCAGCAGCTTTGATAACCGGCTAGCGGGAGATGTAGGGGCCAAAAACATTCAGTACTTC	CASSFDNRLAGDVGAKNIQYF	TRBJ2-4	TRBV5-1	NA	TRBD2
TGCAGCGTTCGTTTGGGACTAGCGGGAGGTCTCAGGGTCAATGAGCAGTTCTTC	CSVRLGLAGGLRVNEQFF	TRBJ2-1	TRBV29-1	NA	TRBD2
TGTGCCAGCAGCTTTTTTAGGCTAGCGGGAGGAGTTCCGGGCGAGCAGTACTTC	CASSFFRLAGGVPGEQYF	TRBJ2-7	TRBV7-9	NA	TRBD2
TGCGCCAGCAGCAGGACTACACCGAACACCGGGGAGCTGTTTTTT	CASSRTTPNTGELFF	TRBJ2-2	TRBV5-1	NA	NA
TGTGCCAGCAGCGTAGATGGGACAGGGTTCAACAATGAGCAGTTCTTC	CASSVDGTGFNNEQFF	TRBJ2-1	TRBV9	NA	TRBD1
TGTGCCAGCAGTGTAGCGGGAGGACTTTACAATGAGCAGTTCTTC	CASSVAGGLYNEQFF	TRBJ2-1	TRBV11-3	NA	TRBD2